One sample yielded the 2 T cell receptor beta chains listed below, sequenced in a study of shared clonotypes between healthy human individuals. TCRdb keeps only in-frame clones here, not all; method: immunoSEQ multiplex PCR. The table shows about 1,500,000 clones, with roughly 95% occurring only once. Sample: naive CD4+ T cells sorted from blood. Regarding subset: CD45RA+ positively selected. These receptors were taken from a man aged 25-40 years in good health.

The chain is built from TRBV21-1 and TRBJ2-7; the table's D call of TRBD1 was not tested on the DNA. TRBV21-1 is reported as a pseudogene. The CDR3 has 18 amino acids. The CDR3 nucleotides read TGTGCCAGCACGAGGGACAGGGGGCCTCTCGCTACCTCCTACGAGCAGTACTTC. Translation gives CASTRDRGPLATSYEQYF.

The chain links TRBV7-2 to TRBJ2-7; D is ambiguous. Germline assignment: CDR1 SGHTA and CDR2 FQGNSA. V was cut by 1 base and J by 2 bases, with 9 bases left in between. The length of the CDR3 is 14 residues. The CDR3 spells CASSLVRTTYEQYF. The CDR3 DNA follows: TGTGCCAGCAGCTTAGTTCGAACAACCTACGAGCAGTACTTC. The entire variable domain, with the rest obtained from reference TRBV7-2 and TRBJ2-7, is as follows: GAGVSQSPSNKVTEKGKDVELRCDPISGHTALYWYRQSLGQGLEFLIYFQGNSAPDKSGLPSDRFSAERTGGSVSTLTIQRTQQEDSAVYLCASSLVRTTYEQYFGPGTRLTVT.